One and the same sample provided the 18 T cell receptor beta chains below, sequenced in a study of blood T cells in healthy people across ages (dated by TCRdb to about 2015). The library relied on 5' RACE. Sequencing was carried out with an Illumina HiSeq 2500. A second PCR of about 6 to 11 cycles was performed with a sample-barcoded 5' primer and a J-beta primer mix. TCRdb trimmed public reads at Q25 via fastp, called clones via MiXCR and kept in-frame beta chains. Rows matching on CDR3 protein sequence are summarized as one entry with the most common DNA and genes. The sample contains approximately 960,000 distinct CDR3 sequences, 29% of them found a single time. The ten largest clones represent about a tenth of the sample. The same data also went into a second study, on T cells of mothers and their children.

Sequenced material: blood. Receptors were obtained from a woman in her thirties or forties in good health.

Turning to this clonotype: This may be a read error, as it is one base from a much larger clone. V is TRBV29-1 and J is TRBJ2-7; 8 bases match TRBD1. The germline V gene encodes CDR1 SQVTM and CDR2 ANQGSEA. CDR3 length: 13 residues. The CDR3 DNA follows: TGCAGCGTGATAGGACAGGGCTCCCACGAGCAGTACTTC. Protein sequence: CSVIGQGSHEQYF.

Details on this clonotype: A read error may account for a junction end that differs from germline. V gene TRBV6-5 combines with J gene TRBJ2-3; D is possibly TRBD1 (6 bases). Germline CDR1 and CDR2: MNHEY and SVGAGI. This CDR3 contains 16 residues. CDR3 nucleotide sequence: TGCGCCAGCAGCTCAATAACAGGGTCTAGCACAGATACGCAGTATTTT. It encodes CASSSITGSSTDTQYF.

In this sample, this clonotype turned up many times. The chain is built from TRBV4-1 and TRBJ2-5; 7 bases are a match to TRBD1. J gave up 11 bases and V 4 bases, and 10 bases lay outside the gene matches. Germline V gene lookup returns CDR1 MGHRA and CDR2 YSYEKL. The CDR3 has 13 amino acids. The CDR3 loop reads CASSRGTASEQYF. The DNA of the CDR3 is TGCGCCAGCAGCCGGGGGACAGCGTCTGAGCAGTACTTC.

This clonotype was seen a handful of times. The chain employs TRBV11-2 and TRBJ2-4, with D maybe TRBD1 (6 bases). TRBJ2-5 matches the DNA end more closely, so the J call is doubtful. This CDR3 is built from 16 residues. The germline CDR1 and CDR2 sequences are SGHAT and FQNNGV. Here the CDR3 DNA reads TGTGCCAGCAGCCAGCATGAGGGCAGGGGAAGGCAGACCCAGTACTTC. It translates to CASSQHEGRGRQTQYF.

The rearrangement joins TRBV5-5 to TRBJ1-5, with D possibly matching TRBD1 (5 bases). This CDR3 spans 17 amino acids. V was pared by 5 bases and J by 0 bases, with 18 bases between. Germline-derived CDR1 and CDR2 are SGHKS and YYEKEE (reference sequence). The CDR3 coding sequence is TGTGCCAGCAGGATGGGGCCGACTCACCATAGCAATCAGCCCCAGCATTTT. This encodes CASRMGPTHHSNQPQHF.

The chain couples TRBV7-8 to TRBJ1-1, with TRBD1 matching over 8 bases. In germline, CDR1 is SGHVS, CDR2 FQNEAQ. The CDR3 has 17 amino acids. With V trimmed by 4 bases and J by 1 base, 11 bases remained unmatched. This CDR3 is CASSSLTFGQGNTEAFF. Written as DNA, the CDR3 is TGTGCCAGCAGCTCTCTAACCTTCGGACAGGGGAACACTGAAGCTTTCTTT.

The chain links TRBV28 to TRBJ1-2; D perhaps matches TRBD1 (6 bases). The ends were cut back, 2 bases at V and 6 bases at J, with 16 bases in the middle. The CDR3 totals 15 residues. The germline V gene has CDR1 MDHEN and CDR2 SYDVKM. CDR3 region: CASSLIRRGGHGYTF. In nucleotides, the CDR3 is TGTGCCAGCAGTTTAATCAGGAGGGGGGGCCATGGCTACACCTTC.

This clonotype was picked up a small number of times. V and J are TRBV12-3 or TRBV12-4 and TRBJ1-1, with D possibly being TRBD1 (6 bases). Trimming took off 5 bases at V and 7 bases at J, with 14 bases between the two ends. The CDR3 spans 13 residues. CDR3 sequence (DNA): TGTGCCAGCAGTGACTGGGGGGCGGTTGAAGCTTTCTTT. Residues: CASSDWGAVEAFF.

This rearrangement joins TRBV2 to TRBJ2-1; maybe TRBD2 (6 bases). The V and J ends lost 9 bases and 8 bases respectively, with 17 bases between them. The CDR3 consists of 13 residues. CDR1 is SNHLY, CDR2 FYNNEI, per germline. The CDR3 is CASGAGFRYEQFF. CDR3 coding DNA: TGTGCCAGTGGGGCGGGGTTTCGCTATGAGCAGTTCTTC.

This clonotype was observed a few times. The CDR3 spells CASSLMPGTRTGELFF. Here the CDR3 DNA reads TGTGCCAGCAGTTTAATGCCAGGGACGCGGACCGGGGAGCTGTTTTTT. This rearrangement joins TRBV12-3 or TRBV12-4 to TRBJ2-2; tentatively, D is TRBD1 or TRBD2 (5 bases each). CDR3 length: 16 residues. V was pared by 2 bases and J by 5 bases, with 15 bases between.

As concerns this clonotype: At one end the junction does not follow the germline gene, possibly because of a read error. This chain connects TRBV3-1 to TRBJ2-7, with a possible D match to TRBD2 (6 bases). Germline CDR1 LGHDT, CDR2 YNNKEL (reference sequence). CDR3 size: 13 residues. For the CDR3, the DNA is TGTGCCAGCAGCCTCGCGGGAAACTACGGGCAGTACTTC. Translation: CASSLAGNYGQYF.

This rearrangement joins TRBV20-1 to TRBJ2-1; 9 bases agree with TRBD2. The J segment lost 10 bases and the V segment lost 2 bases, leaving 12 bases of the junction unmatched. The CDR3 is 15 amino acids. Germline CDR1 reads DFQATT; CDR2 reads SNEGSKA (reference sequence). The CDR3 DNA reads TGCAGTGCTAGAAGGGCTAGCGGGATGTCGGGCGAGCAGTTCTTC. Its protein is CSARRASGMSGEQFF.

This clonotype was counted between two and nine times. The genes are TRBV12-5 and TRBJ2-1; possibly TRBD1 for D (8 bases). Germline-derived CDR1 and CDR2 are LGHNT and FRNRAP. The CDR3 has 15 amino acids. Trimming took 8 bases from V and 1 from J, leaving 15 bases between them. The CDR3 bases are TGTGCTAGTTCAAAACAGGGGGGGTCCTACAATGAGCAGTTCTTC. It is translated as CASSKQGGSYNEQFF.

In the case of this clonotype: This may be a read error, as it is one base from a much larger clone. The chain joins TRBV20-1 to TRBJ2-3; 9 bases align to TRBD2. Germline loops: CDR1 DFQATT, CDR2 SNEGSKA (reference sequence). The CDR3 spans 14 residues. V lost 3 bases and J lost 10; bases outside the gene matches: 11. The CDR3 coding sequence is TGCAGTGCTAGTCCAGGCGGGGGGGGAGGTCCGCAGTATTTT. Encoded protein: CSASPGGGGGPQYF.

This clonotype was seen repeatedly, ten times or more. V usage is TRBV7-3 and J usage is TRBJ2-1; D possibly corresponds to TRBD2 (5 bases). The CDR3 length is 17 residues. The germline V and J ends were trimmed by 5 bases and 0 bases, with 17 bases remaining between them. Germline loops: CDR1 SGHTA, CDR2 FQGTGA. CDR3 amino acids: CASSTWTGASSYNEQFF. The CDR3 nucleotides read TGTGCCAGCAGCACCTGGACTGGTGCTAGCTCCTACAATGAGCAGTTCTTC.

The chain uses TRBV30 and TRBJ2-1; TRBD2 matches 7 bases. The germline V gene has CDR1 GTSNPN and CDR2 SVGIG (reference sequence). Unmatched junction bases numbered 1, after V lost 5 bases and J lost 6 bases. The CDR3 is made up of 11 amino acids. The CDR3 bases are TGTGCCTGGGGGAGGGTCAATGAGCAGTTCTTC. Translating it yields CAWGRVNEQFF.

This clonotype appeared a few times. The CDR3 DNA reads as TGTGCCAGCAGCCGAGATTTCACAGGGTTGGGTAAGCAGCCCCAGCATTTT. Protein product: CASSRDFTGLGKQPQHF. This sequence joins TRBV7-2 and TRBJ1-5; maybe TRBD1 (6 bases). V was trimmed by 5 bases and J by 7 bases, leaving 24 bases between them. The CDR3 is 17 residues long. Germline loops: CDR1 SGHTA, CDR2 FQGNSA.

As to this clonotype: An end of the junction does not agree with germline; a read error may underlie this. This chain uses TRBV5-1 with TRBJ1-5; D not resolved. The CDR3 spans 13 residues. The germline V gene has CDR1 SGHRS and CDR2 YFSETQ. The CDR3 protein is CASSLEGNRPQHF. In DNA form, the CDR3 reads TGCGCCAGCAGCTTGGAAGGCAATCGGCCCCAGCATTTT.